This TCR beta chain derives from a study of shared clonotypes between healthy human individuals. Study-wide findings and caveats: It was anticipated that sequencing depth would influence how many clonotypes donors shared.

With respect to this clone: Its target is not known.

Repertoires were generated with immunoSEQ multiplex PCR, while TCRdb's copy carries only in-frame clones and drops some. The sample includes roughly 2.5 million clones, just over 90% of them seen just once. The CDR3 is made up of 15 amino acids. The germline gives CDR1 MGHDK, CDR2 SYGVNS. V dropped 7 bases and J dropped 0 bases, with 16 bases sitting between them. The genes are TRBV25-1 and TRBJ2-7, with D perhaps assigned TRBD1 or TRBD2 (5 bases each). What was sequenced was naive CD4+ T cells sorted from blood. The sample's subset: CD45RA+ positively selected. The source of this sequence is a young man in good health. The CDR3 region is CASTESGTGSYEQYF. The CDR3 DNA is TGTGCCAGCACCGAGAGTGGGACGGGCTCCTACGAGCAGTACTTC.